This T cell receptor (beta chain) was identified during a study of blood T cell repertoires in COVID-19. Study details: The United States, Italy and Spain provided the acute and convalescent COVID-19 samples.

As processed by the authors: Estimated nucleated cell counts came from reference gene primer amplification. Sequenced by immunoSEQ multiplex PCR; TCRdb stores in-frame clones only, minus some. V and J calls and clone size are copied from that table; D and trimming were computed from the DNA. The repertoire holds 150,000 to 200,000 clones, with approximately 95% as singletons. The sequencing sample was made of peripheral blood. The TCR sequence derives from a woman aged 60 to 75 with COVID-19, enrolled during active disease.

The DNA of the CDR3 is TGTGCCAGCAGCTCAAGCGGAGTCACTGAAGCTTTCTTT. It specifies CASSSSGVTEAFF. The rearrangement uses TRBV7-3 and TRBJ1-1; D remains ambiguous. Germline loops: CDR1 SGHTA, CDR2 FQGTGA. The CDR3 length is 13 residues. Trimming stripped 4 bases from V and 4 bases from J, with 10 bases between. The full variable domain, its missing parts supplied by reference TRBV7-3 and TRBJ1-1, is GAGVSQTPSNKVTEKGKYVELRCDPISGHTALYWYRQSLGQGPEFLIYFQGTGAADDSGLPNDRFFAVRPEGSVSTLKIQRTERGDSAVYLCASSSSGVTEAFFGQGTRLTVV.